Listed below are T cell receptor beta chains from one sample, sequenced in a study of Ad26.COV2.S vaccination and SARS-CoV-2 variants. The data were produced by immunoSEQ multiplex PCR, yet TCRdb's version contains in-frame clones alone and is incomplete. The sample yields roughly 420,000 clones, 70% to 90% seen once. Specimen: peripheral blood, collected in a trial of Ad26.COV2.S vaccine versus placebo. Receptors originate from a person aged 18-65 years who received the Ad26.COV2.S COVID-19 vaccine or a placebo. The CDR3 runs from the conserved cysteine through the conserved F or W. A D gene is named only where the DNA matches it firmly. Size tells how often a clone was seen (once, few, many) or the class of an expanded clone, and some rows leave it out.

CDR3,DNA,D,V,size,J
CASIRGVGYGYTF,TGTGCCAGCATAAGGGGGGTCGGCTATGGCTACACCTTC,NA,TRBV6-5,NA,TRBJ1-2
CSASVPGTSGNTIYF,TGCAGTGCTAGTGTACCAGGGACCTCTGGAAACACCATATATTTT,NA,TRBV20-1,once,TRBJ1-3
CASSLQGAGEKLFF,TGTGCCAGCAGCCTTCAGGGGGCGGGTGAAAAACTGTTTTTT,TRBD1,TRBV5-6,NA,TRBJ1-4
CASSVDGRTDTQYF,TGTGCCAGCAGCGTCGACGGCCGCACAGATACGCAGTATTTT,NA,TRBV9,NA,TRBJ2-3
CASSLRTGGTNEKLFF,TGTGCCAGCAGCTTAAGGACAGGGGGCACTAATGAAAAACTGTTTTTT,TRBD1,TRBV7-9,NA,TRBJ1-4
CASSRGRGNEQFF,TGCGCCAGCAGCCGGGGGAGGGGCAATGAGCAGTTCTTC,TRBD2,TRBV5-1,once,TRBJ2-1
CASSPLISDRGGETQYF,TGTGCCAGCTCACCCCTTATATCGGACCGGGGAGGGGAGACCCAGTACTTC,TRBD2,TRBV18,NA,TRBJ2-5
CASKWGSRANTGELFF,TGTGCCAGCAAGTGGGGTTCGAGGGCGAACACCGGGGAGCTGTTTTTT,NA,TRBV28,NA,TRBJ2-2
CASSATGGAGTGELFF,TGTGCCAGCAGTGCGACAGGGGGCGCCGGCACCGGGGAGCTGTTTTTT,TRBD1,TRBV6-1,NA,TRBJ2-2
CASSYLRLAGAHEQFF,TGTGCCAGCAGTTACCTGAGACTAGCGGGGGCCCATGAGCAGTTCTTC,TRBD2,TRBV6-6,NA,TRBJ2-1
CASSPTDSSYEQYF,TGCGCCAGCAGTCCGACAGACAGCTCCTACGAGCAGTACTTC,NA,TRBV4-3,NA,TRBJ2-7
CASSQFGSSTYEQYF,TGCGCCAGCAGCCAATTCGGGAGTTCGACCTACGAGCAGTACTTC,NA,TRBV4-1,NA,TRBJ2-7
CASSHRLAGVVETQYF,TGTGCCAGCAGCCACAGACTAGCGGGGGTTGTGGAGACCCAGTACTTC,TRBD2,TRBV7-8,NA,TRBJ2-5
CASRYAEFSYEQYF,TGTGCCAGCAGGTACGCGGAATTCTCCTACGAGCAGTACTTC,NA,TRBV6-5,NA,TRBJ2-7
CASSPRAGGPFNEQFF,TGCGCCAGCAGCCCCCGCGCGGGGGGGCCGTTCAATGAGCAGTTCTTC,TRBD2,TRBV5-1,NA,TRBJ2-1
CASSLAASLAQETQYF,TGTGCCAGCAGCTTGGCAGCCTCACTAGCGCAAGAGACCCAGTACTTC,TRBD2,TRBV5-4,NA,TRBJ2-5
CASSSSTDTQYF,TGTGCCAGCAGCTCAAGCACAGATACGCAGTATTTT,NA,TRBV7-9,NA,TRBJ2-3
CASSIGRRGRETQYF,TGTGCCAGTAGTATCGGGCGCCGGGGGCGGGAGACCCAGTACTTC,NA,TRBV19,NA,TRBJ2-5
CATSGLGANYGYTF,TGTGCCACCAGTGGACTGGGAGCTAACTATGGCTACACCTTC,NA,TRBV6-2/TRBV6-3,NA,TRBJ1-2
CASSSRQGSNQPQHF,TGTGCCAGTAGCTCTAGGCAGGGTAGCAATCAGCCCCAGCATTTT,NA,TRBV19,few,TRBJ1-5
CASRAAAATGQYF,TGTGCCAGCAGGGCCGCGGCGGCCACAGGGCAGTACTTC,NA,TRBV12-3/TRBV12-4,NA,TRBJ2-7
CAWRGAGGNQPQHF,TGTGCCTGGAGAGGGGCAGGGGGCAATCAGCCCCAGCATTTT,NA,TRBV30,once,TRBJ1-5
CAISASHGTDQFTGELFF,TGCGCCATCAGTGCCAGCCATGGGACAGATCAATTCACCGGGGAGCTGTTTTTT,TRBD1,TRBV10-1,NA,TRBJ2-2
CASSFGQESYYEQYF,TGTGCCAGCAGCTTCGGACAGGAGAGTTACTACGAGCAGTACTTC,TRBD1,TRBV5-5,NA,TRBJ2-7
CASSFRRGRQETQYF,TGTGCCAGCAGTTTTCGGCGGGGGAGGCAAGAGACCCAGTACTTC,TRBD2,TRBV28,NA,TRBJ2-5
CASSYGQLFSTDTQYF,TGTGCCAGCAGTTACGGGCAGTTATTTAGCACAGATACGCAGTATTTT,NA,TRBV6-5,NA,TRBJ2-3
CASSEVDGRNEKLFF,TGTGCCAGCAGTGAAGTTGACGGACGTAATGAAAAACTGTTTTTT,NA,TRBV6-1,NA,TRBJ1-4
CASSLQVFSPLHF,TGTGCCAGCAGTCTACAGGTGTTCTCACCCCTCCACTTT,NA,TRBV12-3/TRBV12-4,NA,TRBJ1-6
CASSRQSNTGELFF,TGTGCCAGCAGTCGACAATCGAACACCGGGGAGCTGTTTTTT,NA,TRBV4-2,once,TRBJ2-2
CASSQENLRGGNTIYF,TGCGCCAGCAGCCAAGAGAATTTGAGGGGGGGAAACACCATATATTTT,NA,TRBV4-1,NA,TRBJ1-3
CASSPVGRQSDTQYF,TGTGCCAGCAGCCCAGTCGGTCGGCAGTCAGATACGCAGTATTTT,NA,TRBV7-8,once,TRBJ2-3
CASSWTGSDQETQYF,TGTGCCAGCAGCTGGACTGGGTCCGACCAAGAGACCCAGTACTTC,NA,TRBV7-2,NA,TRBJ2-5
CASSRTSGGQETQYF,TGTGCCAGCAGCCGGACTAGCGGGGGACAAGAGACCCAGTACTTC,TRBD2,TRBV7-2,NA,TRBJ2-5